The text below deals with one TCR beta chain. Its antigen is unidentified. Generated by immunoSEQ multiplex PCR, the TCRdb table keeps only in-frame clones and is missing some. The sample holds about 57,000 clones; around 80% are singletons and the top ten take about 15%. The sample belongs to a study of radiotherapy plus CTLA-4 blockade in lung cancer. General observations from the study: Early blood T cell clone dynamics, with interferon-beta, were reported to best predict response.

This TCR came from a human donor with non-small cell lung cancer who had a complete response to radiotherapy plus ipilimumab. The material sequenced was peripheral blood, taken from a patient treated with radiotherapy plus ipilimumab.

The CDR3 DNA reads as TGCAGCGTTGAGGGGGGGCAGGACCCCACAGATACGCAGTATTTT. Amino acids: CSVEGGQDPTDTQYF. The V and J genes are TRBV29-1 and TRBJ2-3, with TRBD2 as a possible D gene (7 bases). CDR1 SQVTM and CDR2 ANQGSEA come from the germline V gene. Trimming shortened V by 3 bases and J by 2 bases, and 15 bases separated the two germline ends. The CDR3 extends over 15 amino acids.